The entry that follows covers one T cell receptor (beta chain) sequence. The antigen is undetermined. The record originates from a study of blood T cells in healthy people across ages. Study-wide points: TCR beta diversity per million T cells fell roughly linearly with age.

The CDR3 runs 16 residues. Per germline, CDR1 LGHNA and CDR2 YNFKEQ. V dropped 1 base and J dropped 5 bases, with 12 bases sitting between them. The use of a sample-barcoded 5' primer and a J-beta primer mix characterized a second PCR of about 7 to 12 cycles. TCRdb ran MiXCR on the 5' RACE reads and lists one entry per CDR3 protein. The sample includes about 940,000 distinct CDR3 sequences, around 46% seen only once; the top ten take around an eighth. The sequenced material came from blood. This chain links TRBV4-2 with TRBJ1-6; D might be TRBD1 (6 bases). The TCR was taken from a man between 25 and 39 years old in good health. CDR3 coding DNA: TGTGCCAGCAGCCAAGGGGCGCAGGGGAATAATTCACCCCTCCACTTT. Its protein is CASSQGAQGNNSPLHF.